These 9 T cell receptor beta chains were all obtained from the same sample, sequenced in a study of radiation and T cells in renal cell carcinoma (TCRdb year 2020). The library relied on the immunoSEQ multiplex PCR assay. TCRdb's version of the immuneACCESS table is confined to in-frame rearrangements and falls short of the full clone set. An unresolved V gene accounts for under half of the shortfall where checked; the remainder is of unknown origin. The sample yields 40,000 to 50,000 clones; 82% were counted once. Jointly, the top ten make up about 25% of the sample. The time point label on this specimen signifies: blood 4 weeks post-SBRT, at nephrectomy. The label giving this sample's treatment or condition can be read as: 15 Gy SBRT to primary tumor, nephrectomy 4 weeks later. The starting material was blood, obtained from a patient whose treatment included radiotherapy and nephrectomy. The receptors derive from a woman between 65 and 79 years old with renal cell carcinoma.

The DNA of the CDR3 is TGTGCCAGTAGCCGGGACAGAGGCGAGCAGTACTTC. This gives the protein CASSRDRGEQYF. The chain carries TRBV28 and TRBJ2-7, with 7 bases that match TRBD1. The germline gives CDR1 MDHEN, CDR2 SYDVKM. The CDR3 consists of 12 residues. Trimming removed 9 bases from V and 6 bases from J; junction bases left unmatched: 8.

This clone occurred a few times. The rearrangement joins TRBV10-3 to TRBJ1-2; TRBD1 matches 12 bases. CDR1 is ENHRY and CDR2 is SYGVKD in the germline V gene. Trimming removed 2 bases from V and 7 bases from J; junction bases left unmatched: 2. This CDR3 has 14 residues. The CDR3 here is CAISEGDRGLGYTF. The CDR3 coding sequence is TGTGCCATCAGTGAGGGGGACAGGGGGCTTGGCTACACCTTC.

This chain joins TRBV7-7 and TRBJ1-4; 9 positions agree with TRBD1. This CDR3 has 14 amino acids. Per germline, CDR1 SSHAT and CDR2 FNYEAQ (reference sequence). V gave up 7 bases and J gave up 8 bases; unmatched junction bases: 8. CDR3 in DNA: TGTGCCAGCATCCCGGGACAGGGAGGAGAAAAACTGTTTTTT. Encoded protein: CASIPGQGGEKLFF.

The gene calls are TRBV2 and TRBJ1-4; D might be TRBD1 (6 bases). Germline V CDR1 and CDR2: SNHLY, FYNNEI. CDR3 length: 13 residues. Trimming took 6 bases from V and 8 from J, leaving 13 bases between them. In nucleotides, the CDR3 is TGTGCCAGCAGGGGGGGGGCTCGAGAAAAACTGTTTTTT. Amino acids: CASRGGAREKLFF.

V is TRBV5-4 and J is TRBJ2-6; TRBD1 matches 11 bases. The CDR3 loop spans 17 amino acids. Unmatched junction bases numbered 5, after V lost 2 bases and J lost 4 bases. The germline CDR1 and CDR2 sequences are SGHNT and YYREEE (reference sequence). The CDR3 coding sequence is TGTGCCAGCAGCTTCAGGACAGGGGGCAACGGGGCCAACGTCCTGACTTTC. Translated, it gives CASSFRTGGNGANVLTF.

The chain is built from TRBV7-2 and TRBJ2-7; TRBD2 might be the D (6 bases). Per the germline V gene, CDR1 is SGHTA and CDR2 is FQGNSA. The CDR3 runs to 15 residues. Trimming cost V 1 base and J 7 bases, with 17 bases left between them. The CDR3 reads CASSLGTNPSWEQYF. CDR3 sequence (DNA): TGTGCCAGCAGCTTAGGGACTAATCCCTCCTGGGAGCAGTACTTC.

The chain carries TRBV29-1 and TRBJ2-6, with D uncertain. V gave up 2 bases and J gave up 3 bases, with 5 bases separating them. This CDR3 has 13 amino acids. Germline CDR1 reads SQVTM; CDR2 reads ANQGSEA. CDR3 DNA: TGCAGCGTTGAACTATTTGGGGCCAACGTCCTGACTTTC. This gives the protein CSVELFGANVLTF.

The chain carries TRBV5-6 and TRBJ2-3; weak D call: TRBD2 (5 bases). Trimming took 0 bases from V and 0 from J, leaving 14 bases between them. The CDR3 is 17 residues long. The germline gives CDR1 SGHDT, CDR2 YYEEEE. The DNA of the CDR3 is TGTGCCAGCAGCTTGGCTGGGAGCCGTCTTAGCACAGATACGCAGTATTTT. Residues: CASSLAGSRLSTDTQYF.

This chain joins TRBV7-8 and TRBJ2-1; tentative D call: TRBD2 (5 bases). The germline gives CDR1 SGHVS, CDR2 FQNEAQ. The CDR3 length is 13 residues. The germline V and J ends were trimmed by 4 bases and 6 bases, with 10 bases remaining between them. CDR3 bases: TGTGCCAGCAGCTCCACAGCGGCCAATGAGCAGTTCTTC. Its protein product is CASSSTAANEQFF.